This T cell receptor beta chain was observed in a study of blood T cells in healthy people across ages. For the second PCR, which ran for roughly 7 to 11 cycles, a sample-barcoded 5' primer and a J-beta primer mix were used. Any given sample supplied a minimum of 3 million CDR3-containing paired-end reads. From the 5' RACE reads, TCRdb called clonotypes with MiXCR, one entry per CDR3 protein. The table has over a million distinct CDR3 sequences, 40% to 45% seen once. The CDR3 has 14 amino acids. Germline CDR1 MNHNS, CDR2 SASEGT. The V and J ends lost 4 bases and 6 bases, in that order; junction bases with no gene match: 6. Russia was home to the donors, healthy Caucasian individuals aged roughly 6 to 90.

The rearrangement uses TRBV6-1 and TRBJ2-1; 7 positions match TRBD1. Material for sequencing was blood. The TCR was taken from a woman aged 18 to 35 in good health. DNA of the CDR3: TGTGCCAGCAGTGTTTCAGGGGGTCTCAATGAGCAGTTCTTC. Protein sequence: CASSVSGGLNEQFF.